This T cell receptor beta chain came from a study of regulatory T cells in long-lasting Graves disease. Study as a whole: The term persistent Graves' disease signified upward of 5 years on antithyroid drugs with positive TSH receptor antibodies. Study-wide findings and caveats: Sampling was limited to peripheral blood rather than thyroid tissue. Patients with persistent disease showed a bias toward TRBV28, TRBJ1-2 and TRBJ2-5.

The time point: persistent/refractory GD, antithyroid drugs over 5 years with positive TRAb. The authors made the TCR library using RNA they extracted from PBMCs. The patient group derived from an endocrinology department in Xi'an, China. Concerning this clonotype itself: The antigen is unknown.

Germline-derived CDR1 and CDR2 are SGHAT and FQNNGV. V lost 3 bases and J lost 6, with 9 bases in between. The CDR3 has 13 residues. Researchers made TCR beta libraries by using iRepertoire HTBI primers and running Arm-PCR on CDR3 regions. One entry per CDR3 protein, called by TCRdb with MiXCR from the multiplex PCR reads. Of under 500,000 distinct CDR3 sequences in the sample, about 20% were seen once. This chain joins TRBV11-2 and TRBJ2-1; tentative D call: TRBD1 (6 bases). This sample comprised peripheral blood mononuclear cells (PBMCs), obtained when the disease was refractory, from a patient treated with antithyroid drugs. This receptor was taken from a female donor with Graves disease. In nucleotides, the CDR3 is TGTGCCAGCAGCTTGGGGACAATCAATGAGCAGTTCTTC. This codes for CASSLGTINEQFF.